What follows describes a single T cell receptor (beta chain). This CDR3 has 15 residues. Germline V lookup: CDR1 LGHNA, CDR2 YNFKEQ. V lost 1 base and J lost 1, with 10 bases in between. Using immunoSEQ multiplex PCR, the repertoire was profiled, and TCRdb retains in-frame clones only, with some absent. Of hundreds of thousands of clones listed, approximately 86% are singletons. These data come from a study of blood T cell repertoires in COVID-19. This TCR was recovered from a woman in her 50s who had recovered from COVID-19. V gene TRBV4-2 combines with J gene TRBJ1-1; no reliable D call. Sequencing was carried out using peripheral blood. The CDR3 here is CASSQGAGQNTEAFF. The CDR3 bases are TGTGCCAGCAGCCAAGGGGCAGGCCAGAACACTGAAGCTTTCTTT.